A single sample is the source of the 12 T cell receptor beta chains below, sequenced in a study of CD8+CD57+ T cells in acquired aplastic anemia. The authors sequenced patients whose flow cytometry had shown CD8+CD57+ cell expansion. Researchers used genomic DNA as the template to profile TCR beta VDJ and CDR3. From the reads, TCRdb called clonotypes with MiXCR, one entry per CDR3 protein. The sample has around 200,000 distinct CDR3 sequences, approximately 48% seen once; the top ten hold 13%. The source material was sorted CD4+, CD8+, or CD8+CD57+ T cells (not recorded which) from PBMCs. These receptors were collected from a human donor with aplastic anemia.

This clonotype was seen at least ten times. V gene TRBV6-5 combines with J gene TRBJ2-7; 8 positions match TRBD1. V lost 5 bases and J lost 3; bases outside the gene matches: 9. CDR3 length equals 15 residues. Germline V lookup: CDR1 MNHEY, CDR2 SVGAGI. The chain's CDR3 is CASSLFSGTGYEQYF. DNA of the CDR3: TGTGCCAGCAGTCTTTTCTCCGGGACAGGCTACGAGCAGTACTTC.

This clonotype was counted a single time. The chain joins TRBV2 to TRBJ1-2, with D unresolved. The V end was cut by 6 bases, the J end by 3 bases, with 14 bases between. The CDR3 is 14 amino acids. CDR1 SNHLY and CDR2 FYNNEI come from the germline V gene. In DNA form, the CDR3 reads TGTGCCAGCAGAGATTTTGACACGGACTATGGCTACACCTTC. This translates into CASRDFDTDYGYTF. The complete variable domain, with remaining parts taken from reference TRBV2 and TRBJ1-2, reads EPEVTQTPSHQVTQMGQEVILRCVPISNHLYFYWYRQILGQKVEFLVSFYNNEISEKSEIFDDQFSVERPDGSNFTLKIRSTKLEDSAMYFCASRDFDTDYGYTFGSGTRLTVV.

A few counts support this clonotype. The V call is TRBV25-1, the J call TRBJ1-3; the D is unclear. Per germline, CDR1 MGHDK and CDR2 SYGVNS. The CDR3 spans 14 residues. The germline V and J ends were trimmed by 1 base and 2 bases, with 6 bases remaining between them. CDR3 sequence: CASSELGAGNTIYF. The CDR3 nucleotides read TGTGCCAGCAGTGAATTGGGCGCTGGAAACACCATATATTTT.

This chain joins TRBV24-1 and TRBJ2-1; D is unresolved. Germline CDR1 reads KGHDR; CDR2 reads SFDVKD. CDR3 length equals 15 residues. With 9 bases removed from V and 0 bases from J, the gap between germline ends came to 14 bases. The CDR3 loop reads CATPTERCSYNEQFF. The CDR3 bases are TGTGCCACCCCCACCGAAAGATGCTCCTACAATGAGCAGTTCTTC.

The table lists this clonotype with a few counts. The rearrangement uses TRBV7-6 and TRBJ2-7; tentatively, D is TRBD1 (6 bases). Germline V gives CDR1 SGHVS, CDR2 FNYEAQ. The CDR3 totals 11 residues. Trimming removed 4 bases from V and 9 bases from J, with 10 bases in between. The CDR3 protein is CASSYEGVQYF. In nucleotides, the CDR3 is TGTGCCAGCAGCTACGAGGGGGTGCAGTACTTC.

This chain links TRBV10-3 with TRBJ2-3; weak D call: TRBD1 (6 bases). Germline V gene lookup returns CDR1 ENHRY and CDR2 SYGVKD. V shed 0 bases and J shed 0 bases, with 10 bases lying between them. This CDR3 region has 16 residues. As DNA, the CDR3 is TGTGCCATCAGTGAGTCGGGCGGACAGAGCACAGATACGCAGTATTTT. This encodes CAISESGGQSTDTQYF.

This clonotype was seen just once. The rearrangement joins TRBV20-1 to TRBJ1-5; D may be TRBD1 (5 bases). Germline CDR1 reads DFQATT; CDR2 reads SNEGSKA (reference sequence). Trimming stripped 3 bases from V and 6 bases from J, with 12 bases between. The CDR3 consists of 13 residues. CDR3 nucleotide sequence: TGCAGTGCTAGTTGGCAGGGTACTCAGCCCCAGCATTTT. Its protein product is CSASWQGTQPQHF.

The chain couples TRBV13 to TRBJ1-5; D call uncertain. Trimming shortened V by 5 bases and J by 6 bases, and 14 bases separated the two germline ends. This CDR3 has 14 residues. In germline, CDR1 is PRHDT, CDR2 FYEKMQ (reference sequence). The CDR3 spells CASSLGSLGQPQHF. As DNA, the CDR3 is TGTGCCAGCAGCCTTGGGTCATTGGGTCAGCCCCAGCATTTT.

The chain uses TRBV7-8 and TRBJ1-1, with D uncertain. Germline values: CDR1 SGHVS, CDR2 FQNEAQ. Trimming removed 5 bases at V and 6 bases at J, with 7 bases between. The CDR3 has 11 amino acids. The CDR3 loop is CASSNRAEAFF. CDR3 nucleotide sequence: TGTGCCAGCAGCAACCGCGCTGAAGCTTTCTTT.

About this clonotype: A much larger clone lies a single base off, so this may be a read error. The chain combines TRBV2 with TRBJ2-7; 12 nucleotides align to TRBD1. The germline V gene has CDR1 SNHLY and CDR2 FYNNEI. The CDR3 is made up of 16 amino acids. The CDR3 coding sequence is TGTGCCTGCAGTGGGACAGGGGGCTGGAGCAGCTACGAGCAGTACTTC. It is translated as CACSGTGGWSSYEQYF.

This chain connects TRBV15 to TRBJ2-1; TRBD2 might be the D (5 bases). The CDR3 runs 17 residues. The germline V and J ends were trimmed by 1 base and 0 bases, with 13 bases remaining between them. Germline V gene sequence: CDR1 LNHNV, CDR2 YYDKDF (reference sequence). The CDR3 DNA follows: TGTGCCACCAGCAGAGGAAGTGGGAGCGGCTCCTACAATGAGCAGTTCTTC. Protein sequence: CATSRGSGSGSYNEQFF.

The V gene is TRBV10-3, the J gene TRBJ2-2; 12 nucleotides agree with TRBD1. Trimming removed 8 bases from V and 5 bases from J; junction bases left unmatched: 6. The CDR3 runs 15 residues. CDR1 is ENHRY and CDR2 is SYGVKD in the germline V gene. The chain's CDR3 is CAIRQGQGATGELFF. The CDR3 bases are TGTGCCATCCGACAGGGACAGGGGGCGACCGGGGAGCTGTTTTTT.